Following are 23 T cell receptor beta chains from one sample sequenced in a study of blood T cell repertoires in COVID-19. Libraries were prepared by immunoSEQ multiplex PCR; TCRdb keeps only in-frame clonotypes and omits some of them. The sample records about 230,000 clones, 65% to 85% being singletons. Sequenced sample: peripheral blood. These receptors were taken from a woman in her twenties or thirties with COVID-19, enrolled during active disease.

This clone was detected a few times. The chain employs TRBV24-1 and TRBJ2-1; 9 positions agree with TRBD1. The V gene's germline CDR1 is KGHDR and CDR2 SFDVKD. With 4 bases clipped from V and 5 bases from J, the junction kept 5 bases outside the gene matches. The CDR3 length is 15 residues. Here the CDR3 reads CATSETGTGNNEQFF. CDR3 nucleotides: TGTGCCACCAGTGAAACCGGGACAGGGAACAATGAGCAGTTCTTC.

The chain couples TRBV19 to TRBJ2-5; D is ambiguous. The germline V and J ends were trimmed by 8 bases and 0 bases, with 13 bases remaining between them. Per the germline V gene, CDR1 is LNHDA and CDR2 is SQIVND (reference sequence). The CDR3 is made up of 14 amino acids. CDR3: CASGSGQYQETQYF. DNA for the CDR3: TGTGCCAGTGGCTCTGGTCAGTACCAAGAGACCCAGTACTTC.

The chain carries TRBV4-1 and TRBJ2-7; 7 positions match TRBD1. The germline gives CDR1 MGHRA, CDR2 YSYEKL. CDR3 length: 14 residues. Trimming took 5 bases from V and 4 from J; bases not matched to a gene: 8. Here the CDR3 DNA reads TGCGCCAGCAGCTTTAGACAGGGAACTTACGAGCAGTACTTC. Translating gives CASSFRQGTYEQYF.

This clone was detected only once. The chain recombines TRBV3-1 (or the pseudogene TRBV3-2) with TRBJ2-1; no clear D. V lost 2 bases and J lost 3, with 23 bases in between. Per the germline V gene, CDR1 is LGHDT and CDR2 is YNNKEL (reference sequence). The CDR3 has 19 amino acids. The CDR3 region is CASSQKPSIGGPHYNEQFF. In nucleotides, the CDR3 is TGTGCCAGCAGCCAAAAGCCCTCAATCGGCGGTCCCCACTACAATGAGCAGTTCTTC.

This chain joins TRBV5-5 and TRBJ2-7, with TRBD1 matching 8 bases. Trimming at V came to 6 bases and at J to 4 bases, leaving 12 bases not matched to a gene. The CDR3 loop spans 15 amino acids. Germline CDR1 is SGHKS and CDR2 is YYEKEE (reference sequence). In DNA form, the CDR3 reads TGTGCCAGCACCCAAGATTCGGACAGGGTGTACGAGCAGTACTTC. Translated, it gives CASTQDSDRVYEQYF. The full variable domain, in which reference TRBV5-5 and TRBJ2-7 provide the parts outside the CDR3, is DAGVTQSPTHLIKTRGQQVTLRCSPISGHKSVSWYQQVLGQGPQFIFQYYEKEERGRGNFPDRFSARQFPNYSSELNVNALLLGDSALYLCASTQDSDRVYEQYFGPGTRLTVT.

This clone was counted between two and nine times. The chain uses TRBV2 and TRBJ1-6, with TRBD1 identical over 11 bases. This CDR3 spans 15 amino acids. Germline V gene lookup returns CDR1 SNHLY and CDR2 FYNNEI. Unmatched junction bases numbered 9, after V lost 7 bases and J lost 10 bases. CDR3 nucleotides: TGTGCCAGCACAGGACAGGGGGCCTCCGGATCACCCCTCCACTTT. Its protein product is CASTGQGASGSPLHF. Supplemented by reference TRBV2 and TRBJ1-6, the full variable domain reads EPEVTQTPSHQVTQMGQEVILRCVPISNHLYFYWYRQILGQKVEFLVSFYNNEISEKSEIFDDQFSVERPDGSNFTLKIRSTKLEDSAMYFCASTGQGASGSPLHFGNGTRLTVT.

The chain uses TRBV7-9 and TRBJ2-1; D ambiguous. Germline CDR1 is SEHNR and CDR2 is FQNEAQ (reference sequence). The V and J ends lost 7 bases and 5 bases respectively, with 12 bases between them. The CDR3 runs to 13 residues. CDR3 bases: TGTGCCAGCAACGGTGCGGCAGACAATGAGCAGTTCTTC. Translated, it gives CASNGAADNEQFF.

This chain connects TRBV27 to TRBJ2-3; D gene unclear. The CDR3 is 15 amino acids. The V end lost 0 bases, the J end lost 4 bases, and 11 bases lay between the germline ends. Germline lookup yields CDR1 MNHEY and CDR2 SMNVEV (reference sequence). In nucleotides, the CDR3 is TGTGCCAGCAGTTTATCCCCGCGATACCCAGATACGCAGTATTTT. Translation gives CASSLSPRYPDTQYF.

The count of this clone is one. In DNA form, the CDR3 reads TGTGCCAGCAGCTTCAAACTAGCGGGGCAAGAGACCCAGTACTTC. It is translated as CASSFKLAGQETQYF. This chain joins TRBV13 and TRBJ2-5, with 10 nucleotides matching TRBD2. The CDR3 has 15 amino acids. The V and J ends lost 3 bases and 2 bases, in that order; junction bases with no gene match: 3. CDR1 is PRHDT and CDR2 is FYEKMQ in the germline V gene (reference sequence).

The chain couples TRBV7-8 to TRBJ1-4; D gene unclear. V gave up 3 bases and J gave up 7 bases, with 6 bases separating them. From germline, CDR1 is SGHVS and CDR2 FQNEAQ. The CDR3 runs to 12 residues. CDR3 nucleotide sequence: TGTGCCAGCAGCTTTAACGGTGAAAAACTGTTTTTT. It translates to CASSFNGEKLFF.

This sequence joins TRBV30 and TRBJ1-1; unclear D gene. Germline V gene lookup returns CDR1 GTSNPN and CDR2 SVGIG (reference sequence). Trimming left V 5 bases short and J 5 bases short, with 12 bases between. CDR3 length: 12 residues. In DNA, the CDR3 is TGTGCCTGGTTAACAGCGGGTACTGAAGCTTTCTTT. Translated: CAWLTAGTEAFF.

This clone was picked up a small number of times. The chain employs TRBV5-1 and TRBJ2-2; the D gene is possibly TRBD2 (6 bases). Trimming removed 0 bases at V and 5 bases at J, with 11 bases between. The CDR3 totals 15 residues. CDR1 is SGHRS and CDR2 is YFSETQ in the germline V gene. The CDR3 is CASSLETSLTGELFF. DNA for the CDR3: TGCGCCAGCAGCTTGGAGACTAGTCTGACCGGGGAGCTGTTTTTT.

The chain uses TRBV2 and TRBJ2-7; perhaps TRBD2 as D (5 bases). CDR3 length: 14 amino acids. Trimming took off 3 bases at V and 4 bases at J, with 13 bases between the two ends. From germline, CDR1 is SNHLY and CDR2 FYNNEI. The CDR3 nucleotides read TGTGCCAGCAGTGATGACTACGACGGGTACGAGCAGTACTTC. As protein: CASSDDYDGYEQYF.

The gene calls are TRBV7-9 and TRBJ2-3, with TRBD2 matching over 15 bases. V was pared by 5 bases and J by 5 bases, with 11 bases of the junction left unmatched. This CDR3 is 18 amino acids long. The V gene's germline CDR1 is SEHNR and CDR2 FQNEAQ (reference sequence). Written as DNA, the CDR3 is TGTGCCAGCAGCCTCGGACTAGCGGGAGGGCATTTCCTAGATACGCAGTATTTT. This encodes CASSLGLAGGHFLDTQYF.

The rearrangement links TRBV18 to TRBJ2-2; 8 nucleotides agree with TRBD1. V lost 10 bases and J lost 5; bases outside the gene matches: 12. Germline V gene data show CDR1 as KGHSH and CDR2 as LQKENI. The CDR3 extends over 15 amino acids. CDR3 region: CAIPPDRDVTGELFF. The DNA for the CDR3 is TGTGCCATTCCGCCGGACAGGGATGTTACCGGGGAGCTGTTTTTT. Complete variable domain (other parts from reference TRBV18 and TRBJ2-2): NAGVMQNPRHLVRRRGQEARLRCSPMKGHSHVYWYRQLPEEGLKFMVYLQKENIIDESGMPKERFSAEFPKEGPSILRIQQVVRGDSAAYFCAIPPDRDVTGELFFGEGSRLTVL.

The chain employs TRBV6-5 and TRBJ1-5, with 9 positions matching TRBD1. V trimming: 6 bases; J trimming: 2 bases; junction bases outside the gene matches: 2. Germline CDR1 and CDR2: MNHEY and SVGAGI. The CDR3 is 14 residues long. This CDR3 is CASRGTGRNQPQHF. The CDR3 DNA reads as TGTGCCAGCAGGGGGACAGGGCGCAATCAGCCCCAGCATTTT.

The chain employs TRBV6-2 or TRBV6-3 and TRBJ1-5; D call uncertain. The V end lost 4 bases, the J end lost 1 base, and 8 bases lay between the germline ends. CDR1 is MNHEY, CDR2 SVGEGT, per germline. The CDR3 is 14 residues long. CDR3 sequence: CASSSGESNQPQHF. The CDR3 coding sequence is TGTGCCAGCAGTTCCGGGGAAAGCAATCAGCCCCAGCATTTT.

Only one count was recorded for this clone. The rearrangement links TRBV3-1 (or the pseudogene TRBV3-2) to TRBJ2-7, with D hard to call. The CDR3 sequence is 14 residues long. Trimming removed 3 bases at V and 2 bases at J, with 11 bases between. Germline lookup yields CDR1 LGHDT and CDR2 YNNKEL (reference sequence). CDR3 residues: CASSHGDNPYEQYF. CDR3 sequence (DNA): TGTGCCAGCAGCCATGGCGACAACCCCTACGAGCAGTACTTC.

This clone was observed a handful of times. V is TRBV3-1 (or the pseudogene TRBV3-2) and J is TRBJ1-2, with unresolved D. Germline CDR1 is LGHDT and CDR2 is YNNKEL (reference sequence). The CDR3 is 13 residues long. Trimming took off 3 bases at V and 8 bases at J, with 13 bases between the two ends. The CDR3 loop reads CASSHQVLGGYTF. The CDR3 bases are TGTGCCAGCAGCCACCAGGTGCTTGGGGGCTACACCTTC.

Here the CDR3 reads CASSLPRTGGGNEQFF. The CDR3 nucleotides read TGTGCCAGCAGCTTACCACGGACAGGGGGTGGGAATGAGCAGTTCTTC. The chain employs TRBV5-4 and TRBJ2-1; the match to TRBD1 covers 10 bases. Germline assignment: CDR1 SGHNT and CDR2 YYREEE (reference sequence). V lost 2 bases and J lost 7; bases outside the gene matches: 9. CDR3 length: 16 amino acids.

This clone was seen only a few times. The chain has TRBV6-2 or TRBV6-3 and TRBJ1-2; no firm D call. The CDR3 spans 18 residues. Trimming took 4 bases from V and 0 from J, leaving 21 bases between them. CDR1 and CDR2 (germline): MNHEY, SVGEGT. In DNA form, the CDR3 reads TGTGCCAGCAGTTCCCCAAGAGACGGTACCCGGGCTAACTATGGCTACACCTTC. Its protein product is CASSSPRDGTRANYGYTF.

The rearrangement links TRBV15 to TRBJ2-1; D might be TRBD1 (6 bases). Per germline, CDR1 LNHNV and CDR2 YYDKDF (reference sequence). This CDR3 comprises 15 residues. Trimming left V 5 bases short and J 7 bases short, with 18 bases between. The CDR3 DNA is TGTGCCACCAGCGACCCGGGACAAGGGATAAATGAGCAGTTCTTC. It yields the protein CATSDPGQGINEQFF.

V and J are TRBV30 and TRBJ1-4; 8 nucleotides match TRBD1. After removal of 2 bases from V and 8 bases from J, the junction contained 10 bases not matched to a gene. The length of the CDR3 is 15 residues. In germline, CDR1 is GTSNPN, CDR2 SVGIG (reference sequence). The CDR3 sequence: CAWSLSTGGGEKLFF. CDR3 nucleotides: TGTGCCTGGAGTCTTAGTACAGGGGGTGGCGAAAAACTGTTTTTT.